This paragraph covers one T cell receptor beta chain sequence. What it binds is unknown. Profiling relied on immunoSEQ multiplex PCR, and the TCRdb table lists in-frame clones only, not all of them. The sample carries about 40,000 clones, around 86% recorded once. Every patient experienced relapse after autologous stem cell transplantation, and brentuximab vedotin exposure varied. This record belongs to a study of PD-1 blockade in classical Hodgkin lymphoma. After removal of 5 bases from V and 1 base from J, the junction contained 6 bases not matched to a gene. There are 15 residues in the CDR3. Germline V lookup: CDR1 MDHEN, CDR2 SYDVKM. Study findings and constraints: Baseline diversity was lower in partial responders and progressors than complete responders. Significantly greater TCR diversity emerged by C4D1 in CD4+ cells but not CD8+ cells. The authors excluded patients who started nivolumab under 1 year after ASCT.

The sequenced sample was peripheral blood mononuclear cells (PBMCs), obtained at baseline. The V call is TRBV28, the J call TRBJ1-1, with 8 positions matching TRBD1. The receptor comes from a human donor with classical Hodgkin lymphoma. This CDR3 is CASSPGQGANTEAFF. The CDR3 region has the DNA TGTGCCAGCAGTCCAGGACAGGGTGCGAACACTGAAGCTTTCTTT.